This record covers a single T cell receptor beta chain. The data are from a study of blood T cell repertoires in COVID-19. The data were produced by immunoSEQ multiplex PCR, yet TCRdb's version contains in-frame clones alone and is incomplete. The sample carries approximately 360,000 clones, around 87% recorded once. The receptor was isolated from a man aged 40-49 years in a cohort exposed to, infected with or recovered from COVID-19 (not recorded which). The sequenced material came from PBMCs or T cells enriched from blood (not recorded which).

The CDR3 spells CASSLQVGNTIYF. The CDR3 nucleotides are TGTGCCAGCAGTTTACAGGTTGGGAACACCATATATTTT. The rearrangement joins TRBV27 to TRBJ1-3; no clear D gene. The CDR3 has 13 amino acids. V lost 2 bases and J 7 bases, leaving 9 bases between the germline ends. The germline gives CDR1 MNHEY, CDR2 SMNVEV (reference sequence).